One T cell receptor beta chain is described in this entry. CDR1 is MGHRA and CDR2 is YSYEKL in the germline V gene. The CDR3 has 14 residues. V gave up 1 base and J gave up 4 bases, with 11 bases separating them. This record comes from a study of cytotoxic CD8 clonotypes in ibrutinib-treated CLL. The wider study: Enrolment comprised 10 to 11 relapsed/refractory and roughly 15 treatment-naive patients; roughly 18 were IGHV unmutated.

A 1 in 200,000 to 1 in 1 million T cell depth was the sequencing target. Generated by immunoSEQ multiplex PCR, the TCRdb table keeps only in-frame clones and is missing some. Of approximately 67,000 clones detected, around 80% appear once; the ten largest clones hold 6% to 9%. The source was PBMCs, collected at disease progression, from a patient treated with ibrutinib. The receptor was derived from a human donor with chronic lymphocytic leukemia. The chain combines TRBV4-1 with TRBJ2-7; D is perhaps TRBD1 (7 bases). The DNA of the CDR3 is TGCGCCAGCAGCCAAGCGGAGGGGGCGTACGAGCAGTACTTC. Its protein is CASSQAEGAYEQYF.